What follows describes a single T cell receptor (beta chain). The data are from a study of control samples from healthy donors and cancer patients. Assay used: immunoSEQ multiplex PCR; TCRdb lists only in-frame clones, some missing. In the table there are tens of thousands of clones, roughly 82% of which are singletons. This CDR3 spans 14 amino acids. Germline values: CDR1 SNHLY, CDR2 FYNNEI. After removal of 4 bases from V and 6 bases from J, the junction contained 3 bases not matched to a gene. The chain employs TRBV2 and TRBJ2-3; 11 bases line up with TRBD2. Sequencing was carried out using blood. The receptor's source is an older woman in good health. CDR3 nucleotides: TGTGCCAGCAGTGTGATAGCGGGAGGGGATACGCAGTATTTT. As protein: CASSVIAGGDTQYF.